The 29 T cell receptor beta chains below all came from one sample that was sequenced in a study of Ad26.COV2.S vaccination and SARS-CoV-2 variants. The assay was immunoSEQ multiplex PCR, and TCRdb's table has in-frame clones only and misses some. The sample consists of 350,000 to 450,000 clones, 70% to 90% of them appearing once. Treatment defined: about 20 received Ad26.COV2.S at low or high dose, single or two shots; roughly 5 received placebo; per-sample allocation not given. Day 63 after the first injection of vaccine or placebo was the sampling time. The input for sequencing was peripheral blood, taken in a trial of Ad26.COV2.S vaccine versus placebo. All receptors come from a person aged 18-60 years who received the Ad26.COV2.S COVID-19 vaccine or a placebo.

This sequence joins TRBV6-6 and TRBJ1-5; D perhaps matches TRBD1 (6 bases). The CDR3 consists of 16 residues. V lost 0 bases, J lost 4 bases, and 13 bases lay in between. Germline-derived CDR1 and CDR2 are MNHNY and SVGAGI (reference sequence). The CDR3: CASSYSKGGENQPQHF. The CDR3 DNA is TGTGCCAGCAGTTACTCGAAGGGGGGGGAAAATCAGCCCCAGCATTTT.

V is TRBV7-8 and J is TRBJ2-5; D is tentatively TRBD1 or TRBD2 (5 bases each). The V gene's germline CDR1 is SGHVS and CDR2 FQNEAQ. V was clipped by 0 bases and J by 9 bases, with 17 bases between them. CDR3 length: 15 amino acids. The CDR3: CASSLAGRSKSPQYF. The CDR3 DNA follows: TGTGCCAGCAGCTTAGCGGGACGGAGCAAGAGCCCCCAGTACTTC. Variable domain in full (rest from reference TRBV7-8 and TRBJ2-5): GAGVSQSPRYKVAKRGQDVALRCDPISGHVSLFWYQQALGQGPEFLTYFQNEAQLDKSGLPSDRFFAERPEGSVSTLKIQRTQQEDSAVYLCASSLAGRSKSPQYFGPGTRLLVL.

The V gene is TRBV3-1 (or the pseudogene TRBV3-2), the J gene TRBJ2-5, with no clear D. Germline V gene sequence: CDR1 LGHDT, CDR2 YNNKEL (reference sequence). Trimming cost V 3 bases and J 4 bases, with 12 bases left between them. This CDR3 spans 14 amino acids. This CDR3 reads CASSHLSGVETQYF. CDR3 coding DNA: TGTGCCAGCAGCCACCTAAGTGGGGTAGAGACCCAGTACTTC.

This clone was found once. V is TRBV7-2 and J is TRBJ2-1, with D unresolved. From germline, CDR1 is SGHTA and CDR2 FQGNSA. Trimming left V 4 bases short and J 5 bases short, with 9 bases between. This CDR3 comprises 13 residues. CDR3 sequence (DNA): TGTGCCAGCAGCTCCCGGGCAAACAATGAGCAGTTCTTC. This encodes CASSSRANNEQFF. The full variable domain, rest sourced from reference TRBV7-2 and TRBJ2-1, is GAGVSQSPSNKVTEKGKDVELRCDPISGHTALYWYRQSLGQGLEFLIYFQGNSAPDKSGLPSDRFSAERTGGSVSTLTIQRTQQEDSAVYLCASSSRANNEQFFGPGTRLTVL.

The rearrangement links TRBV20-1 to TRBJ2-5; D is perhaps TRBD1 (5 bases). The V and J ends lost 6 bases and 3 bases respectively, with 8 bases between them. CDR1 DFQATT and CDR2 SNEGSKA come from the germline V gene (reference sequence). The CDR3 contains 11 residues. The CDR3 sequence: CSARAKETQYF. In nucleotides, the CDR3 is TGCAGTGCCAGGGCCAAAGAGACCCAGTACTTC.

This chain links TRBV5-1 with TRBJ1-6; D is undetermined. Germline lookup yields CDR1 SGHRS and CDR2 YFSETQ. The CDR3 totals 13 residues. The V gene lost 4 bases and the J gene lost 3 bases, with 5 bases spanning the gap. The CDR3 DNA follows: TGCGCCAGCAGCCAGAGCTATAATTCACCCCTCCACTTT. Translated: CASSQSYNSPLHF.

The rearrangement joins TRBV9 to TRBJ2-7; 9 positions match TRBD1. Germline CDR1 is SGDLS and CDR2 is YYNGEE. The length of the CDR3 is 19 residues. V gave up 4 bases and J gave up 6 bases; unmatched junction bases: 23. In DNA, the CDR3 is TGTGCCAGCAGCCCCCACTTATCGACAGGGGGACTGACTGTTGGCGAGCAGTACTTC. It specifies CASSPHLSTGGLTVGEQYF.

This clone was found a few times. The V gene is TRBV7-6, the J gene TRBJ1-5; 7 positions match TRBD1. This CDR3 comprises 13 residues. V was pared by 6 bases and J by 7 bases, with 6 bases of the junction left unmatched. CDR1 is SGHVS, CDR2 FNYEAQ, per germline. CDR3 nucleotide sequence: TGTGCCAGCAGTCAGACAGGGATGCAGCCCCAGCATTTT. Amino acids: CASSQTGMQPQHF.

This sequence joins TRBV6-1 and TRBJ1-1; D gene ambiguous. The CDR3 has 15 residues. V lost 3 bases and J 0 bases, leaving 11 bases between the germline ends. Looked up from germline, CDR1 is MNHNS and CDR2 is SASEGT. The CDR3 region is CASSEGGSMNTEAFF. The CDR3 DNA sequence: TGTGCCAGCAGTGAGGGAGGGAGCATGAACACTGAAGCTTTCTTT.

The chain carries TRBV18 and TRBJ2-2; no reliable D call. V gave up 1 base and J gave up 4 bases, with 10 bases separating them. Germline V CDR1 and CDR2: KGHSH, LQKENI. CDR3 length: 15 amino acids. The DNA for the CDR3 is TGTGCCAGCTCACCACAGGGCCGTGGCACCGGGGAGCTGTTTTTT. This gives the protein CASSPQGRGTGELFF.

In the case of this clone: The identical CDR3 is also encoded by other nucleotide sequences in the sample. The CDR3 region is CASSLGLAGVYEQYF. The CDR3 DNA is TGTGCCAGCAGCTTGGGGCTAGCGGGAGTGTACGAGCAGTACTTC. The chain carries TRBV5-4 and TRBJ2-7, with 10 bases that match TRBD2. Germline V lookup: CDR1 SGHNT, CDR2 YYREEE (reference sequence). The trim removed 0 bases at V and 4 bases at J, leaving 4 bases unmatched. The CDR3 covers 15 residues.

The V and J genes are TRBV11-1 and TRBJ1-1; D unclear. The CDR3 loop spans 12 amino acids. Germline-derived CDR1 and CDR2 are SGHAT and FQDESV (reference sequence). With 2 bases removed from V and 1 base from J, the gap between germline ends came to 2 bases. This CDR3 is CASSLSNTEAFF. In DNA form, the CDR3 reads TGTGCCAGCAGCTTATCGAACACTGAAGCTTTCTTT.

The chain is built from TRBV10-3 and TRBJ1-5, with 7 bases matching TRBD1. CDR1 ENHRY and CDR2 SYGVKD come from the germline V gene. This CDR3 region has 15 residues. The V gene end was trimmed by 3 bases and the J gene end by 5 bases; junction bases not matched to a gene: 7. CDR3 DNA: TGTGCCATCAGTGACAGACAGGGAGGAGATCAGCCCCAGCATTTT. This codes for CAISDRQGGDQPQHF.

The V call is TRBV5-4, the J call TRBJ1-2, with D maybe TRBD1 (5 bases). Germline-derived CDR1 and CDR2 are SGHNT and YYREEE (reference sequence). The CDR3 contains 14 residues. Deletions cut 0 bases from V and 4 bases from J, with 10 bases between. CDR3 DNA: TGTGCCAGCAGCTTGGAGGCAGGGCTCTATGGCTACACCTTC. This codes for CASSLEAGLYGYTF.

This clone is a singleton in its sample. The chain couples TRBV5-1 to TRBJ2-5, with 8 bases aligning to TRBD2. Germline V CDR1 and CDR2: SGHRS, YFSETQ. After removal of 2 bases from V and 2 bases from J, the junction contained 8 bases not matched to a gene. The length of the CDR3 is 16 residues. CDR3 residues: CASSFGTRSLQETQYF. CDR3 sequence (DNA): TGCGCCAGCAGCTTCGGGACTAGGTCCCTACAAGAGACCCAGTACTTC.

The genes are TRBV19 and TRBJ1-2; D remains unclear. V lost 10 bases and J 3 bases, leaving 15 bases between the germline ends. From germline, CDR1 is LNHDA and CDR2 SQIVND (reference sequence). There are 13 residues in the CDR3. The CDR3 region is CATSPRVHYGYTF. CDR3 nucleotide sequence: TGTGCCACTTCCCCGAGGGTGCACTATGGCTACACCTTC.

This chain links TRBV7-3 with TRBJ2-1; 8 nucleotides align to TRBD2. After removal of 6 bases from V and 5 bases from J, the junction contained 6 bases not matched to a gene. Germline V gene data show CDR1 as SGHTA and CDR2 as FQGTGA. This CDR3 is 14 amino acids long. The CDR3 DNA sequence: TGTGCCAGCAGTCACGGGACTAGTAACAATGAGCAGTTCTTC. Encoded protein: CASSHGTSNNEQFF.

The chain employs TRBV6-5 and TRBJ1-2; D is unresolved. V was shortened by 4 bases and J by 7 bases, with 13 bases between the two germline ends. The CDR3 runs 13 residues. Germline V CDR1 and CDR2: MNHEY, SVGAGI. CDR3 DNA sequence: TGTGCCAGCAGTTCCCCGTATATTGGTGGCTACACCTTC. It encodes CASSSPYIGGYTF.

The chain links TRBV6-5 to TRBJ2-1, with a weak D call TRBD2 (5 bases). CDR1 is MNHEY and CDR2 is SVGAGI in the germline V gene. The CDR3 is 14 residues long. With 5 bases removed from V and 4 bases from J, the gap between germline ends came to 12 bases. The CDR3 DNA reads as TGTGCCAGCAGTCGGAACCGGGATTACAATGAGCAGTTCTTC. Translation: CASSRNRDYNEQFF.

The chain uses TRBV6-2 or TRBV6-3 and TRBJ2-2; a weak D match, TRBD2 (5 bases). V dropped 5 bases and J dropped 2 bases, with 9 bases sitting between them. Germline CDR1 reads MNHEY; CDR2 reads SVGEGT. The CDR3 extends over 14 amino acids. The DNA for the CDR3 is TGTGCCAGCAGTCGGACTTACAACACCGGGGAGCTGTTTTTT. This codes for CASSRTYNTGELFF.

The CDR3 protein is CASSFLAGAVTGELFF. The CDR3 DNA is TGTGCCAGTAGTTTTTTAGCGGGAGCGGTCACCGGGGAGCTGTTTTTT. The chain has TRBV19 and TRBJ2-2; TRBD2 agrees at 9 bases. The CDR3 is 16 amino acids. Germline CDR1 is LNHDA and CDR2 is SQIVND (reference sequence). V dropped 5 bases and J dropped 4; count of bases not matched to a gene: 8.

V and J are TRBV7-2 and TRBJ1-2; 9 bases line up with TRBD1. After removal of 2 bases from V and 8 bases from J, the junction contained 18 bases not matched to a gene. The CDR3 totals 18 residues. The germline V gene encodes CDR1 SGHTA and CDR2 FQGNSA. The CDR3 bases are TGTGCCAGCAGCTTAAGTTCTCCGGGGACAGGGTTAAGTCGCGGCTACACCTTC. Its translation is CASSLSSPGTGLSRGYTF.

CDR3 amino acids: CASSLAGREQFF. The CDR3 DNA follows: TGCGCCAGCAGCTTGGCCGGGCGTGAGCAGTTCTTC. This rearrangement joins TRBV5-1 to TRBJ2-1, with D unclear. Germline lookup yields CDR1 SGHRS and CDR2 YFSETQ. The CDR3 covers 12 residues. V was cut by 0 bases and J by 9 bases, with 7 bases left in between. Full variable domain (outside the CDR3, taken from reference TRBV5-1 and TRBJ2-1): KAGVTQTPRYLIKTRGQQVTLSCSPISGHRSVSWYQQTPGQGLQFLFEYFSETQRNKGNFPGRFSGRQFSNSRSEMNVSTLELGDSALYLCASSLAGREQFFGPGTRLTVL.

This clone was seen at least ten times. The chain employs TRBV19 and TRBJ2-5, with D possibly being TRBD1 (5 bases). This CDR3 region has 15 residues. Trimming pared 3 bases from V and 5 bases from J, leaving 16 bases between. Germline CDR1 is LNHDA and CDR2 is SQIVND (reference sequence). The CDR3 is CASSIPIQGFETQYF. CDR3 DNA: TGTGCCAGTAGTATTCCAATTCAGGGTTTCGAGACCCAGTACTTC.

The gene calls are TRBV27 and TRBJ1-6, with TRBD1 matching over 8 bases. This CDR3 has 15 residues. V dropped 5 bases and J dropped 3; count of bases not matched to a gene: 3. Germline values: CDR1 MNHEY, CDR2 SMNVEV (reference sequence). The CDR3 region is CASSGTGLYNSPLHF. The CDR3 DNA reads as TGTGCCAGCAGTGGGACAGGACTCTATAATTCACCCCTCCACTTT.

CDR3 coding DNA: TGTGCCAGCAGCATATTTACCGAACCCGGGACTAGCGGTACAGAGACCCAGTACTTC. Translating gives CASSIFTEPGTSGTETQYF. The chain carries TRBV5-6 and TRBJ2-5, with 11 bases lining up with TRBD2. The CDR3 is 19 residues long. The ends lost 4 bases at V and 4 bases at J; junction bases unmatched: 18. Germline V gene data show CDR1 as SGHDT and CDR2 as YYEEEE. Full variable domain (missing parts from reference TRBV5-6 and TRBJ2-5): DAGVTQSPTHLIKTRGQQVTLRCSPKSGHDTVSWYQQALGQGPQFIFQYYEEEERQRGNFPDRFSGHQFPNYSSELNVNALLLGDSALYLCASSIFTEPGTSGTETQYFGPGTRLLVL.

The chain uses TRBV6-5 and TRBJ2-2; the D gene is possibly TRBD1 (6 bases). Germline CDR1 MNHEY, CDR2 SVGAGI. CDR3 length equals 15 residues. V lost 2 bases and J lost 1, with 8 bases in between. As DNA, the CDR3 is TGTGCCAGCAGTTACGTGACAGGGAACACCGGGGAGCTGTTTTTT. This codes for CASSYVTGNTGELFF.

The gene calls are TRBV19 and TRBJ1-5, with unresolved D. Looked up from germline, CDR1 is LNHDA and CDR2 is SQIVND (reference sequence). Between the trimmed V and J ends, which lost 9 bases and 2 bases, there was a span of 20 bases. The CDR3 is 16 amino acids. CDR3 sequence: CASTVQRGFGNQPQHF. In DNA form, the CDR3 reads TGTGCCAGCACTGTACAGAGAGGATTCGGCAATCAGCCCCAGCATTTT.

The genes are TRBV27 and TRBJ2-7, with a weak D call TRBD1 (6 bases). Looked up from germline, CDR1 is MNHEY and CDR2 is SMNVEV (reference sequence). The CDR3 sequence is 17 residues long. The V end was cut by 0 bases, the J end by 7 bases, with 22 bases between. The CDR3 nucleotides are TGTGCCAGCAGTTTATCGCCCCCCTGGGGCAGGGGTGGAGAGCAGTACTTC. Its protein product is CASSLSPPWGRGGEQYF.